This TCR beta chain derives from a study of blood T cells in healthy people across ages (dated by TCRdb to between 2014 and 2017). Context from the whole study: Template switching captured roughly one uniquely barcoded TCR beta cDNA molecule per two T cells in model experiments. The study measured age-related changes in TCR beta repertoire diversity using deep sequencing normalized with unique cDNA molecular identifiers. The donors were split into four age groups: young (average roughly 15 years), middle-aged (about 40), aged (approximately 60) and long-lived (roughly 86). Donors of different ages were randomly distributed across sequencing lanes to avoid experimental bias. The study analyzed two additional independent replicas of 1 million unique cDNA reads from the same blood draw for two donors, one aged 18 to 30 and one aged 80 or older.

Findings and caveats that apply to the study as a whole: Donor CMV infection status was unknown, potentially confounding age-related changes in expanded clonotypes. There was a strong correlation between observed TCR beta diversity and the percentage of naive T cells measured by flow cytometry. Bulk unsorted PBMC profiling prevented conclusive comparison of naive and antigen-experienced compartments. Compared with the aged group, the long-lived group had more naive CD4+ T cells, fewer expanded clones and increased TCR diversity, suggesting age selection. Estimates of total diversity based on one million sequenced T cells were considered lower bounds and underestimates. As age increased, observed TCR beta diversity per million T cells dropped in a roughly linear way, and a significant reduction was already evident by age 40.

To prepare the library, 5' RACE was applied. The reads were generated on an Illumina HiSeq 2500. A second PCR of about 6 to 11 cycles was performed with a sample-barcoded 5' primer and a J-beta primer mix. Each TCR beta cDNA molecule received a unique molecular identifier from a template-switch 5' adaptor carrying 12 random nucleotides. Each sample yielded at least 2.5 million CDR3-containing paired-end reads. The Mint cDNA synthesis kit, primed by a TRBC-specific oligonucleotide, was used to synthesize first-strand cDNA from all RNA. All cDNA was treated with uracil-DNA glycosylase and then went through a first 18-cycle PCR with the universal primers M1SS and BC2_uni_R. Regarding the original processing steps: Each sample was normalized by randomly selecting 1 million high-quality reads, each carrying a distinct molecular identifier. Instead of being binned into consensus sequences, reads with shared molecular identifiers were discarded. MiTCR, run with a Q25 quality threshold and the strictest error-elimination algorithm, handled CDR3 identification, clonotype clustering and error correction. A nonparametric unseen species model using Euler transformation provided a lower-bound estimate of total TCR beta diversity. Clones were called with MiXCR by TCRdb after fastp trimmed the public reads at Q25, and only in-frame beta chains were retained. Each entry merges the rows of one CDR3 protein and shows their most common DNA and genes. These V and J calls rely on TCRdb rather than the paper's analysis. The table for this sample lists 380,000 or so distinct CDR3 sequences; more than 45% of them were counted only once. Around 53% of the sample goes to the ten largest clones.

Donors were approximately 42 systemically healthy Caucasian individuals from Russia aged 6 to 90 years. Around 9.7 milliliters of peripheral blood were collected from each donor into EDTA-treated Vacutainer tubes. Ficoll-Paque density-gradient centrifugation was used to isolate PBMCs, with at least 6.5 million per sample. Total RNA, at least 6 micrograms per sample, was extracted from PBMCs with Trizol reagent. Naive CD45RAhigh/CD27high T cell percentages were measured by flow cytometry on a PBMC aliquot from every donor. Turning to this clonotype: Its antigen remains unidentified. No much larger clonotype is one base removed from it; base qualities were not supplied.

The TCR comes from a man between 60 and 75 years old in good health. The sample comprised blood.

The DNA sequence is as follows: TGTGCCAGCAGGTCGGAGACCCAGTACTTC. Its product reads: CASRSETQYF. The chain uses TRBV6-2 or TRBV6-3 and TRBJ2-5, with the D segment identity uncertain. For CDR1 and CDR2, the germline V gene lists MNHEY and SVGEGT. Deletion took 6 bases off V and 5 bases off J, with a span of 4 bases between the germline ends. There are 10 amino acids in the CDR3, from cysteine to phenylalanine inclusive. The kept DNA is CDR3 alone, 30 bases in frame from the first base.